A few counts support the clone carrying this T cell receptor beta chain. These data belong to a study of T-cell memory formation after mild COVID-19. In the study overall: Across donors, TCR clusters were largely donor specific.

Germline loops: CDR1 LGHNA, CDR2 YSLEER. CDR3 length: 18 residues. V lost 1 base, J lost 5 bases, and 8 bases stayed unmatched. TCRdb analysed the 5' RACE reads with MiXCR anew, one entry per CDR3 protein. The repertoire holds a few hundred thousand distinct CDR3 sequences, with around 17% as singletons. The chain is built from TRBV4-3 and TRBJ2-6; 10 bases fit TRBD1. This receptor was obtained from a man between 18 and 29 years old who had mild COVID-19 (a few samples of this study predate the infection). Cell type and time point are not known. Sequenced input: PBMCs or a T cell subset sorted from them (not recorded which). CDR3 DNA sequence: TGCGCCAGCAGCCAAGGGGACAGGGGAGAGCTCTGGGCCAACGTCCTGACTTTC. Residues: CASSQGDRGELWANVLTF.